One sample yielded the 15 T cell receptor beta chains listed below, sequenced in a study of cytomegalovirus exposure and HLA in healthy donors. This PCR relied on a set of 60 Vbeta primers and 13 Jbeta primers. Sequenced by immunoSEQ multiplex PCR; TCRdb stores in-frame clones only, minus some. The repertoire holds under 250,000 clones, approximately 88% seen once, with roughly 0.75% in the top ten. Sequenced: PBMCs. The receptors originated from a boy younger than 10 in good health and CMV-seronegative.

V usage is TRBV7-8 and J usage is TRBJ2-2; TRBD1 matches 8 bases. This CDR3 is built from 14 residues. V gave up 4 bases and J gave up 7 bases; unmatched junction bases: 5. Germline lookup yields CDR1 SGHVS and CDR2 FQNEAQ. CDR3 loop: CASSSGQGNGELFF. CDR3 DNA sequence: TGTGCCAGCAGCTCAGGACAGGGCAACGGGGAGCTGTTTTTT.

This chain links TRBV4-1 with TRBJ2-1; 11 bases are shared with TRBD2. Per the germline V gene, CDR1 is MGHRA and CDR2 is YSYEKL. V shed 3 bases, J shed 2 bases, and the junction held 12 bases outside the gene matches. The CDR3 has 19 residues. Here the CDR3 DNA reads TGCGCCAGCAGCCACTGGGAACTAGCGGGGGTGAGCACCTACAATGAGCAGTTCTTC. Translated: CASSHWELAGVSTYNEQFF.

The table lists this clone with a count of one. CDR3 nucleotides: TGCGCCAGCAGCGAGACTAGCGTTTTCGTGGGAGATACGCAGTATTTT. The encoded protein is CASSETSVFVGDTQYF. This sequence joins TRBV5-1 and TRBJ2-3; TRBD2 aligns across 8 bases. Trimming at V came to 4 bases and at J to 5 bases, leaving 12 bases not matched to a gene. The CDR3 extends over 16 amino acids. CDR1 and CDR2 (germline): SGHRS, YFSETQ.

This chain links TRBV7-8 with TRBJ2-7; no reliable D call. Germline V gives CDR1 SGHVS, CDR2 FQNEAQ. Trimming removed 8 bases from V and 3 bases from J, with 11 bases in between. CDR3 length: 12 residues. The CDR3 nucleotides are TGTGCCAGCGCCCGTGTCTACTACGAGCAGTACTTC. It is translated as CASARVYYEQYF. Based on the CDR3 plus reference TRBV7-8 and TRBJ2-7, the full variable domain is GAGVSQSPRYKVAKRGQDVALRCDPISGHVSLFWYQQALGQGPEFLTYFQNEAQLDKSGLPSDRFFAERPEGSVSTLKIQRTQQEDSAVYLCASARVYYEQYFGPGTRLTVT.

V usage is TRBV25-1 and J usage is TRBJ1-6; no clear D gene. The CDR3 has 13 amino acids. V was trimmed by 9 bases and J by 9 bases, leaving 15 bases between them. CDR1 and CDR2 (germline): MGHDK, SYGVNS. CDR3 amino acids: CASSPPPGSPLHF. Here the CDR3 DNA reads TGTGCCAGTTCCCCTCCACCGGGTTCACCCCTCCACTTT.

This clone was recorded only once. This chain connects TRBV23-1 to TRBJ1-4, with TRBD1 matching over 7 bases. TRBV23-1 is annotated as an ORF whose role is uncertain. V lost 4 bases and J lost 10; bases outside the gene matches: 9. The CDR3 has 14 amino acids. The chain's CDR3 is CASSRPGGLGKLFF. For the CDR3, the DNA is TGCGCCAGCAGTCGCCCAGGGGGGCTGGGAAAACTGTTTTTT.

The V gene is TRBV4-2, the J gene TRBJ2-1; 9 nucleotides align to TRBD2. CDR3 size: 16 residues. The germline V gene encodes CDR1 LGHNA and CDR2 YNFKEQ. Trimming removed 2 bases from V and 10 bases from J; junction bases left unmatched: 12. The DNA for the CDR3 is TGTGCCAGCAGCCAATCCCAAAATAGCGGGAGCAGGGAGCAGTTCTTC. As protein: CASSQSQNSGSREQFF.

The chain recombines TRBV6-5 with TRBJ1-2, with TRBD1 as a possible D gene (5 bases). CDR3 length: 13 amino acids. Trimming took off 5 bases at V and 2 bases at J, with 9 bases between the two ends. Germline V gives CDR1 MNHEY, CDR2 SVGAGI. This CDR3 is CASSPTGNYGYTF. CDR3 in DNA: TGTGCCAGCAGTCCTACAGGCAACTATGGCTACACCTTC.

This chain uses TRBV5-5 with TRBJ2-2; 7 bases line up with TRBD1. The CDR3 contains 17 residues. Germline trimming cut 4 bases from V and 4 bases from J; bases unmatched to any gene: 13. The germline CDR1 and CDR2 sequences are SGHKS and YYEKEE (reference sequence). The CDR3 DNA reads as TGTGCCAGCAGCCCCCAACCGGGACAGCATCCCACCGGGGAGCTGTTTTTT. Amino acids: CASSPQPGQHPTGELFF.

The V call is TRBV5-1, the J call TRBJ1-5; no definite D call. The V and J ends lost 0 bases and 1 base respectively, with 8 bases between them. CDR1 SGHRS and CDR2 YFSETQ come from the germline V gene. This CDR3 contains 15 residues. CDR3 sequence: CASSLGAGSNQPQHF. CDR3 nucleotides: TGCGCCAGCAGCTTGGGGGCAGGCAGCAATCAGCCCCAGCATTTT.

J is TRBJ2-7 and V is TRBV29-1, with a weak D call TRBD1 (5 bases). The ends were cut back, 3 bases at V and 10 bases at J, with 13 bases in the middle. The CDR3 is 11 amino acids. Per germline, CDR1 SQVTM and CDR2 ANQGSEA. The CDR3 bases are TGCAGCGTTGACAGGGAAGGCAATCAGTACTTC. This codes for CSVDREGNQYF.

V is TRBV6-1 and J is TRBJ2-1; D might be TRBD2 (6 bases). This CDR3 region has 15 residues. The germline CDR1 and CDR2 sequences are MNHNS and SASEGT. V was shortened by 8 bases and J by 4 bases, with 18 bases between the two germline ends. CDR3 sequence (DNA): TGTGCCAGCGGGTTATCGGGAGAACTTTACAATGAGCAGTTCTTC. Its translation: CASGLSGELYNEQFF.

V gene TRBV4-1 combines with J gene TRBJ2-2; 9 bases match TRBD2. The CDR3 runs 16 residues. CDR1 is MGHRA and CDR2 is YSYEKL in the germline V gene. J gave up 2 bases and V 1 base, and 2 bases lay outside the gene matches. The CDR3 DNA sequence: TGCGCCAGCAGCCAAGGACTAGCGGTCAACACCGGGGAGCTGTTTTTT. Translating gives CASSQGLAVNTGELFF.

This chain links TRBV30 with TRBJ2-7, with 11 bases fitting TRBD2. The CDR3 covers 18 residues. Germline CDR1 reads GTSNPN; CDR2 reads SVGIG (reference sequence). Trimming removed 5 bases from V and 2 bases from J; junction bases left unmatched: 17. CDR3 sequence: CAWAGGGSGREGTYEQYF. The CDR3 nucleotides read TGTGCCTGGGCAGGCGGTGGTAGCGGGAGGGAGGGGACCTACGAGCAGTACTTC.

The chain uses TRBV6-5 and TRBJ2-7; D not resolved. V gave up 3 bases and J gave up 2 bases, with 11 bases separating them. The CDR3 sequence is 14 residues long. From germline, CDR1 is MNHEY and CDR2 SVGAGI. The CDR3, as DNA: TGTGCCAGCAGTTATCGACAAACCACCTACGAGCAGTACTTC. Its translation: CASSYRQTTYEQYF.